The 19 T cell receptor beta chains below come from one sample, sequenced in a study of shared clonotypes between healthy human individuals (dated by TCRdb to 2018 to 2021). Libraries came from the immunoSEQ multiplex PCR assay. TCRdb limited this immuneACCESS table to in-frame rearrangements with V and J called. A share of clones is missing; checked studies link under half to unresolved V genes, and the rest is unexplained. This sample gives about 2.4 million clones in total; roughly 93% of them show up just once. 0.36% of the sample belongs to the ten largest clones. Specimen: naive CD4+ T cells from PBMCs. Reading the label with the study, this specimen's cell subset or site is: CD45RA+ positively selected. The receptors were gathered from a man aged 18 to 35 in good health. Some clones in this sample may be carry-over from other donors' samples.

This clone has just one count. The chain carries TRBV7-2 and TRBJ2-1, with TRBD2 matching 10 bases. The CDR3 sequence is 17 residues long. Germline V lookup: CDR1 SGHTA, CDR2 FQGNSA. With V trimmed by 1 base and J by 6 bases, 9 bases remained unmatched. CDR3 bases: TGTGCCAGCAGCTTAGGAAGGGCGGCTAGCGGGAGCAATGAGCAGTTCTTC. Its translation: CASSLGRAASGSNEQFF.

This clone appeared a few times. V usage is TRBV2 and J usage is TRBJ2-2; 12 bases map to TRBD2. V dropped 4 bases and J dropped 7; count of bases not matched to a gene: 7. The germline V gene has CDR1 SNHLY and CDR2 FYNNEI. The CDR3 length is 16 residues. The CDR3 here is CASSGLAGVVGGELFF. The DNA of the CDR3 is TGTGCCAGCAGTGGACTAGCGGGAGTGGTCGGCGGGGAGCTGTTTTTT.

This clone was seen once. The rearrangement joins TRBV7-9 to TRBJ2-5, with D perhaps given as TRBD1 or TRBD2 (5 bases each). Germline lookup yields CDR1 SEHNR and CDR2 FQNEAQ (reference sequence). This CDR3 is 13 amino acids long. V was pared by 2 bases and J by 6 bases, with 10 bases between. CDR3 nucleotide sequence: TGTGCCAGCAGCTTAAGTGGGGGACAGACCCAGTACTTC. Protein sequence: CASSLSGGQTQYF.

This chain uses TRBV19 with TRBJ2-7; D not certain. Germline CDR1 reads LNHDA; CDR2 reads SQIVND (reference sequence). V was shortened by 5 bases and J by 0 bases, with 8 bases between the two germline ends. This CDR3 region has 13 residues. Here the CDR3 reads CASSRRFSYEQYF. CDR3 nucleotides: TGTGCCAGTAGTCGCCGGTTCTCCTACGAGCAGTACTTC.

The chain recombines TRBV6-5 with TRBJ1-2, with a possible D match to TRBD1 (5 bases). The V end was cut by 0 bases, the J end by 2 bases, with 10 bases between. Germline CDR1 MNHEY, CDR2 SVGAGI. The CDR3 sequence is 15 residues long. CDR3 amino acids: CASSYSMSGNYGYTF. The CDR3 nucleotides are TGTGCCAGCAGTTACTCGATGTCAGGGAACTATGGCTACACCTTC.

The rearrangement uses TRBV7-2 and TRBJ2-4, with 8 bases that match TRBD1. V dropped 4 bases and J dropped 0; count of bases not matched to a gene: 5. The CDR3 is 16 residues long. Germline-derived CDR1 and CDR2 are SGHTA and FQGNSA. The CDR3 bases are TGTGCCAGCAGCTGGGGACAGGAACTAGCCAAAAACATTCAGTACTTC. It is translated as CASSWGQELAKNIQYF.

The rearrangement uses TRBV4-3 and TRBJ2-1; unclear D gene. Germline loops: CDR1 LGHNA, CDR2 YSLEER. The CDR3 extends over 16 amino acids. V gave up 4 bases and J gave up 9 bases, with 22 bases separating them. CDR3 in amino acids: CASSPPPPGGVGEQFF. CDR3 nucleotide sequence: TGCGCCAGCAGCCCCCCGCCGCCGGGTGGGGTGGGTGAGCAGTTCTTC.

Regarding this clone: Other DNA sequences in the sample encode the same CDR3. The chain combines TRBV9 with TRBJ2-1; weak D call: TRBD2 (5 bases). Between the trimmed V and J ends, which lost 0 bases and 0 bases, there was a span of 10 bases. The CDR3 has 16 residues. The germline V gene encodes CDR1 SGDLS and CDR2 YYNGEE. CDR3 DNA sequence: TGTGCCAGCAGCGTAGCTAGCATTAGCTCCTACAATGAGCAGTTCTTC. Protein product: CASSVASISSYNEQFF. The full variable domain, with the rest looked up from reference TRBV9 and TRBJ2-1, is DSGVTQTPKHLITATGQRVTLRCSPRSGDLSVYWYQQSLDQGLQFLIQYYNGEERAKGNILERFSAQQFPDLHSELNLSSLELGDSALYFCASSVASISSYNEQFFGPGTRLTVL.

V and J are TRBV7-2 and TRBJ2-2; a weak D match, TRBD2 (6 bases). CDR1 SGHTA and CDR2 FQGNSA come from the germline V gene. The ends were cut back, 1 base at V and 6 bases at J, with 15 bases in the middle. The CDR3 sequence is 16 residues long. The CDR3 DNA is TGTGCCAGCAGCTTAGTGAGGGGCGGAGGGCCCGGGGAGCTGTTTTTT. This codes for CASSLVRGGGPGELFF.

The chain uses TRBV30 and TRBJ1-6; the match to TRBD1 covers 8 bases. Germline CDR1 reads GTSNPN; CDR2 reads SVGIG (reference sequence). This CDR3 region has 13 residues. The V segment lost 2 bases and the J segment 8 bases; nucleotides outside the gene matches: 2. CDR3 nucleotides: TGTGCCTGGAGTATGACAGGGGATTCACCCCTCCACTTT. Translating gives CAWSMTGDSPLHF.

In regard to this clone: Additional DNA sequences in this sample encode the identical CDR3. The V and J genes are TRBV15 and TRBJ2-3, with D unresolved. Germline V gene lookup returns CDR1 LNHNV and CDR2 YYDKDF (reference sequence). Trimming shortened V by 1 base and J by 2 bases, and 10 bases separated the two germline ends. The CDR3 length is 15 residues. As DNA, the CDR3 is TGTGCCACCAGCAGAGCAGCAGGATCCACAGATACGCAGTATTTT. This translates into CATSRAAGSTDTQYF.

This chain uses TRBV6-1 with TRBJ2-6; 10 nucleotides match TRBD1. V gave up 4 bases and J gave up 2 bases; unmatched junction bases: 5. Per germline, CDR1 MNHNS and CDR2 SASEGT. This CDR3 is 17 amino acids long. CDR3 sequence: CASSATGGEAGANVLTF. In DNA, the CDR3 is TGTGCCAGCAGTGCGACAGGGGGCGAGGCTGGGGCCAACGTCCTGACTTTC.

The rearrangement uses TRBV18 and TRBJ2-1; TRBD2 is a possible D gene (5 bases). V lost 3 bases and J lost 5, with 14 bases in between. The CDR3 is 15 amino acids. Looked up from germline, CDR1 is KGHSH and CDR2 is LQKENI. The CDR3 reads CASSPEGPRNNEQFF. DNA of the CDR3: TGTGCCAGCTCACCCGAGGGCCCTCGGAACAATGAGCAGTTCTTC.

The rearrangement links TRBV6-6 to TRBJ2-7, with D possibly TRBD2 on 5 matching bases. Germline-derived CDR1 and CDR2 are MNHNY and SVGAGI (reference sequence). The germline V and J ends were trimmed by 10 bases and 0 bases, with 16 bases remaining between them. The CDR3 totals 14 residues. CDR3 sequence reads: CATKPPGSSYEQYF. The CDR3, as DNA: TGTGCCACTAAGCCTCCTGGGAGCTCCTACGAGCAGTACTTC.

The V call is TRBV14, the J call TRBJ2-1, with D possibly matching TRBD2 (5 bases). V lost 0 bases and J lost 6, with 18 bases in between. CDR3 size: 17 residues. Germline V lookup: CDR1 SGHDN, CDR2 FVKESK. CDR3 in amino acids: CASSQDWGEPLGNEQFF. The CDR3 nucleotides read TGTGCCAGCAGCCAAGATTGGGGAGAGCCCCTTGGCAATGAGCAGTTCTTC.

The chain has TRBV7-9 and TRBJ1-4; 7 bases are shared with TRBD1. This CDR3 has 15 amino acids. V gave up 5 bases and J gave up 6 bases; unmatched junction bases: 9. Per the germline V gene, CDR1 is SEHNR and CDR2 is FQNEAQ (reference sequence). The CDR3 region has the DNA TGTGCCAGCAGCCCTAGGACAGGTCAAGATGAAAAACTGTTTTTT. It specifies CASSPRTGQDEKLFF.

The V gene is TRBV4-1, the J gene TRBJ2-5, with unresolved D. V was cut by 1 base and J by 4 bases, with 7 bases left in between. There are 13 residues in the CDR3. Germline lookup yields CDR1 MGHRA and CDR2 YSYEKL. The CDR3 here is CASSQAQRETQYF. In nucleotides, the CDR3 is TGCGCCAGCAGCCAAGCACAGCGAGAGACCCAGTACTTC.

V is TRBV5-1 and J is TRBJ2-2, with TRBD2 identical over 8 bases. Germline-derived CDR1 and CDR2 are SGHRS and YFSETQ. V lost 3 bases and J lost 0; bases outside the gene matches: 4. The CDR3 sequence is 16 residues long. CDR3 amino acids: CASSWGTRANTGELFF. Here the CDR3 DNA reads TGCGCCAGCAGCTGGGGGACTAGAGCGAACACCGGGGAGCTGTTTTTT.

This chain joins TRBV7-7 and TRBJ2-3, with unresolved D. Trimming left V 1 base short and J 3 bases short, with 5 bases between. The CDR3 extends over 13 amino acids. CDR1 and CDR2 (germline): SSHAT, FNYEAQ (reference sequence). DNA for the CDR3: TGTGCCAGCAGCTTAGTAGAGACAGATACGCAGTATTTT. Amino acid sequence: CASSLVETDTQYF.